The sequence of this T cell receptor (beta chain) was determined in a study of T cells in Graves' hyperthyroidism and ophthalmopathy. V was cut by 3 bases and J by 7 bases, with 7 bases left in between. Germline CDR1 reads MNHEY; CDR2 reads SVGEGT. The CDR3 spans 11 residues. This clonotype was recorded at least ten times. Researchers amplified the TCR beta CDR3 regions from RNA transcripts. The HTBI primer set drove a first-round RT-PCR of the TCR CDR3. TCRdb analysed the multiplex PCR reads with MiXCR anew, one entry per CDR3 protein. Of about 49,000 distinct CDR3 sequences in the sample, roughly 51% are singletons; the top ten hold around a third.

This receptor was obtained from a man aged 18 to 30 with Graves' hyperthyroidism. The chain couples TRBV6-2 or TRBV6-3 to TRBJ2-7; no clear D. Specimen: peripheral blood or thyroid tissue (not recorded which). This chain's CDR3 is CASSYYKEQYF. Here the CDR3 DNA reads TGTGCCAGCAGTTATTATAAAGAGCAGTACTTC.